The present entry profiles one T cell receptor (beta chain) with its context. TCRdb's copy holds only in-frame clones and misses some; the assay was immunoSEQ multiplex PCR. The sample consists of 45,000 to 65,000 clones, 94% of them appearing once. The data were taken from a study of technical replicates of blood from several donors. The CDR3 runs 17 residues. Germline lookup yields CDR1 SGDLS and CDR2 YYNGEE. V trimming: 3 bases; J trimming: 3 bases; junction bases outside the gene matches: 10. The rearrangement links TRBV9 to TRBJ1-1; 11 bases match TRBD1. Sequencing input: T cells isolated from PBMCs. The clonotype comes from a human donor in good health. CDR3 in amino acids: CASSDTGTGGSDTEAFF. The CDR3 DNA follows: TGTGCCAGCAGCGACACGGGGACAGGGGGTTCGGACACTGAAGCTTTCTTT. The full variable domain, with the rest looked up from reference TRBV9 and TRBJ1-1, is DSGVTQTPKHLITATGQRVTLRCSPRSGDLSVYWYQQSLDQGLQFLIQYYNGEERAKGNILERFSAQQFPDLHSELNLSSLELGDSALYFCASSDTGTGGSDTEAFFGQGTRLTVV.